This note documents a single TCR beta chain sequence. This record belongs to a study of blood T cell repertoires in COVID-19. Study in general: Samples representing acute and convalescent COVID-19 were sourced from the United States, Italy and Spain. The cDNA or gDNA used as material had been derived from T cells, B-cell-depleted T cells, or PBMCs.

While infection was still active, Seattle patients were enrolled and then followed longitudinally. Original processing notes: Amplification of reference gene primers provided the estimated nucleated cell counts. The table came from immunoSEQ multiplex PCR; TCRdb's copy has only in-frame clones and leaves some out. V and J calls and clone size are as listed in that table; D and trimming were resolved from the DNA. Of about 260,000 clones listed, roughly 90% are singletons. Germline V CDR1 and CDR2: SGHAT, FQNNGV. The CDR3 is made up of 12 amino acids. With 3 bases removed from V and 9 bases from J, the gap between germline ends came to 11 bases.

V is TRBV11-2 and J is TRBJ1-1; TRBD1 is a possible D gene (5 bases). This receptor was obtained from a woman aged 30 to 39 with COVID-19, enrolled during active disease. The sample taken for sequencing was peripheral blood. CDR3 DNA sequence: TGTGCCAGCAGCTTGAGGGGAGGTAAAGCTTTCTTT. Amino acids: CASSLRGGKAFF.